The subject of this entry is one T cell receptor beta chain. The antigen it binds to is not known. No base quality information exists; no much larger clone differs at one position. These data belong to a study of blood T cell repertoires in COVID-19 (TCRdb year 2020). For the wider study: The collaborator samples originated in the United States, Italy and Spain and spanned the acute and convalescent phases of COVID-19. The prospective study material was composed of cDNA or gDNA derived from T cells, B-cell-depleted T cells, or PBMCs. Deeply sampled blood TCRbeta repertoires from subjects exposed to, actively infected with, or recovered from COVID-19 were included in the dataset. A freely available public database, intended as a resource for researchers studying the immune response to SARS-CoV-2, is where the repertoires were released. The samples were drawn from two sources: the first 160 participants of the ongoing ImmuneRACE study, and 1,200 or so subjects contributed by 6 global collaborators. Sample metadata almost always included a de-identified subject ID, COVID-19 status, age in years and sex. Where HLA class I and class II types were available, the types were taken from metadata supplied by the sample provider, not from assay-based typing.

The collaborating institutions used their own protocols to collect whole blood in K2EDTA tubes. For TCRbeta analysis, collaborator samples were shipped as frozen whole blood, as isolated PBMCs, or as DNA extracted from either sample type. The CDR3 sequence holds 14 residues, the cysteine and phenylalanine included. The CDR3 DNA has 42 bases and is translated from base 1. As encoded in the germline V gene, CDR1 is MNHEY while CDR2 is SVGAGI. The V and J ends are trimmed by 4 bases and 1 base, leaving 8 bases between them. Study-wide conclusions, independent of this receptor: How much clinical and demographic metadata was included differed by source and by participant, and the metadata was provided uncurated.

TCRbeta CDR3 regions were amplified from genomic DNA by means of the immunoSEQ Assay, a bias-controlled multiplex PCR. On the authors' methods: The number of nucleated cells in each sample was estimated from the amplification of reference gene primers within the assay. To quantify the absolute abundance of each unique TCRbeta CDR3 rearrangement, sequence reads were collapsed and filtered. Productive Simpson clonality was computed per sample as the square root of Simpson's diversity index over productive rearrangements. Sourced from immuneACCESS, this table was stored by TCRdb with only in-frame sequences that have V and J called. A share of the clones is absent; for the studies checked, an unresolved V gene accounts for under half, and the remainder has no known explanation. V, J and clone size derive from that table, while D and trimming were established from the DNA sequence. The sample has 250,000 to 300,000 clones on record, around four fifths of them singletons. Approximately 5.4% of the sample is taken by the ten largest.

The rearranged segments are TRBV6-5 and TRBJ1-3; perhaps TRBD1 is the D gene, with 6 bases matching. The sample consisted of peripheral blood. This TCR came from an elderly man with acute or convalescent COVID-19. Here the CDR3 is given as CASSSGVSGNTIYF. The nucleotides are TGTGCCAGCAGTTCAGGGGTTTCTGGAAACACCATATATTTT.